The present TCR beta chain was sequenced within a study of blood T cell repertoires in COVID-19. Details on this clone: This specimen includes other DNA sequences encoding the same CDR3.

Some clones are missing from TCRdb's copy, which holds only in-frame ones; the method was immunoSEQ multiplex PCR. Here the sample spans some 140,000 clones, roughly 80% being singletons. V lost 0 bases, J lost 9 bases, and 12 bases lay in between. The CDR3 totals 15 residues. CDR1 and CDR2 (germline): SGHTA, FQGNSA. In assigning cohorts, the study relied on participant-reported clinical history. Sequencing was done on a sample of PBMCs or T cells enriched from blood (not recorded which). The source is a man in his fifties who had recovered from COVID-19. The gene calls are TRBV7-2 and TRBJ1-6; TRBD1 is a possible D gene (6 bases). Written as DNA, the CDR3 is TGTGCCAGCAGCTTAGCGCAAGGGGGTAGTTCACCCCTCCACTTT. Translation: CASSLAQGGSSPLHF. Supplemented by reference TRBV7-2 and TRBJ1-6, the full variable domain reads GAGVSQSPSNKVTEKGKDVELRCDPISGHTALYWYRQSLGQGLEFLIYFQGNSAPDKSGLPSDRFSAERTGGSVSTLTIQRTQQEDSAVYLCASSLAQGGSSPLHFGNGTRLTVT.